This TCR beta chain comes out of a study of Graves' ophthalmopathy and Graves' hyperthyroidism. Amplified TCR beta CDR3 regions were obtained using RNA transcripts as template. An initial RT-PCR round employing HTBI primers preceded a second-round multiplex PCR. From the multiplex PCR reads, TCRdb called clonotypes with MiXCR, one entry per CDR3 protein. The sample lists about 740,000 distinct CDR3 sequences, roughly two fifths occurring once. This clonotype was seen repeatedly, ten times or more. Moderate-to-severe activity, CAS ≥3, NOSPECS ≥4 and a duration under 3 months were seen in donors with ophthalmopathy. Between the trimmed V and J ends, which lost 11 bases and 4 bases, there was a span of 11 bases. Germline V lookup: CDR1 SEHNR, CDR2 FQNEAQ (reference sequence). CDR3 length: 11 residues.

The chain carries TRBV7-9 and TRBJ1-1; no reliable D call. The sample consisted of peripheral blood. The sequence came from an adult man with Graves' ophthalmopathy. The CDR3 DNA follows: TGTGCCGAGGATGCGGCCACTGAAGCTTTCTTT. It yields the protein CAEDAATEAFF.